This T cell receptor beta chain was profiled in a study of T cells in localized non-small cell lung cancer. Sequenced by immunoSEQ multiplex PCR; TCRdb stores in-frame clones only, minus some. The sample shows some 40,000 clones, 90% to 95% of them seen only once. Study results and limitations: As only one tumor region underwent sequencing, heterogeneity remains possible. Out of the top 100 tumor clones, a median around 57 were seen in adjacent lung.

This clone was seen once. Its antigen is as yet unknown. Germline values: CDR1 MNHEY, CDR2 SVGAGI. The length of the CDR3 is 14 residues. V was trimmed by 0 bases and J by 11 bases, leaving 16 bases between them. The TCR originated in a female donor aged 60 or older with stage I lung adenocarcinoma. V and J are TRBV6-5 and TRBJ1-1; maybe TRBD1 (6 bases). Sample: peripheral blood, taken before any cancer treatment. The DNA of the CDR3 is TGTGCCAGCAGTTACTCGGGGACAACCCGGGGGGCTTTCTTT. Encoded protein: CASSYSGTTRGAFF.